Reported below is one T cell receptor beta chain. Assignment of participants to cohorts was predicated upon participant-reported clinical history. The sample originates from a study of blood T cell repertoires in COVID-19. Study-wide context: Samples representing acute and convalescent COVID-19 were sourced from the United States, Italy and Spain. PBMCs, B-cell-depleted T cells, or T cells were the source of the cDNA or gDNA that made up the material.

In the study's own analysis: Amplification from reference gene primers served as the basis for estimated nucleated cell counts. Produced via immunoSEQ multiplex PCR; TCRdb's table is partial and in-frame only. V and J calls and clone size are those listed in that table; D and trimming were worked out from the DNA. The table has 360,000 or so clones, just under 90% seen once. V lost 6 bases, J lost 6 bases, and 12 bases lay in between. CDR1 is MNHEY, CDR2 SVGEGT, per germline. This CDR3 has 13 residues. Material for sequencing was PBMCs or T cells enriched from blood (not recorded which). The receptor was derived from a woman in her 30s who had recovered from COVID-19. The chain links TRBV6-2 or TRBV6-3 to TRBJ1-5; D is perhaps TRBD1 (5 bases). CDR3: CASSVGRGQPQHF. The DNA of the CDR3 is TGTGCCAGCAGCGTGGGGAGGGGTCAGCCCCAGCATTTT.